This T cell receptor beta chain was documented in a study of early T cells in non-severe SARS-CoV-2 infection. Study in general: The authors sequenced bulk RNA from unsorted whole blood, leaving chains unpaired.

This clonotype was counted many times. This CDR3 has 15 residues. Germline V gene sequence: CDR1 SQVTM, CDR2 ANQGSEA. Losses at the gene ends were 7 bases for V and 6 bases for J; bases not matched to a gene: 13. Unique molecular identifiers (one per individual cDNA molecule) were attached. In TCRdb, the 5' RACE reads were re-called with MiXCR into one record per CDR3 protein. The sample holds some 36,000 distinct CDR3 sequences, 6.3% seen once. Input material: whole blood. The TCR comes from an adult who was a healthcare worker with PCR-confirmed SARS-CoV-2 infection or an uninfected control (not recorded which). J is TRBJ2-4 and V is TRBV29-1; 9 nucleotides line up with TRBD1. The CDR3 sequence: CSAAETGGGGNIQYF. The DNA for the CDR3 is TGCAGCGCCGCAGAAACAGGGGGCGGTGGAAACATTCAGTACTTC.